This passage covers 20 T cell receptor beta chains from one sample sequenced in a study of cytomegalovirus exposure and HLA in healthy donors (dated by TCRdb to 2016 to 2017). Library generation was performed with the immunoSEQ multiplex PCR assay. The clones in this table, taken by TCRdb from immuneACCESS, are in-frame only. Not every clone is retained; where verified, under half of the shortfall comes from an unresolved V gene, and the cause of the rest is unknown. The table for this sample lists roughly 200,000 clones; more than 65% of them were counted only once. The ten largest clones capture 2.8% of the sample. Sequencing was carried out using PBMCs. Receptors were obtained from a woman aged 18-30 years in good health and CMV-seropositive.

The chain links TRBV6-1 to TRBJ1-5; D not certain. There are 12 residues in the CDR3. Germline values: CDR1 MNHNS, CDR2 SASEGT. V dropped 4 bases and J dropped 2 bases, with 3 bases sitting between them. The CDR3 bases are TGTGCCAGCAGTGCAGGCAATCAGCCCCAGCATTTT. Translated, it gives CASSAGNQPQHF.

The chain joins TRBV6-5 to TRBJ1-4, with 7 nucleotides matching TRBD1. The CDR3 sequence is 15 residues long. The V and J ends lost 2 bases and 11 bases, in that order; junction bases with no gene match: 11. Germline lookup yields CDR1 MNHEY and CDR2 SVGAGI. For the CDR3, the DNA is TGTGCCAGCAGTTACCGGCAGGGACCAGGGGGTAAACTGTTTTTT. It codes for CASSYRQGPGGKLFF.

The genes are TRBV11-2 and TRBJ2-3, with a tentative D call TRBD2 (6 bases). Germline V gene lookup returns CDR1 SGHAT and CDR2 FQNNGV. The V end lost 5 bases, the J end lost 4 bases, and 13 bases lay between the germline ends. CDR3 length: 14 residues. CDR3 sequence (DNA): TGTGCCAGCAGCGCCGGGGGTTTCGCAGATACGCAGTATTTT. Protein sequence: CASSAGGFADTQYF. The variable domain in full, with the rest retrieved from reference TRBV11-2 and TRBJ2-3, is EAGVAQSPRYKIIEKRQSVAFWCNPISGHATLYWYQQILGQGPKLLIQFQNNGVVDDSQLPKDRFSAERLKGVDSTLKIQPAKLEDSAVYLCASSAGGFADTQYFGPGTRLTVL.

This rearrangement joins TRBV6-1 to TRBJ1-6; D is unclear. There are 17 residues in the CDR3. CDR1 MNHNS and CDR2 SASEGT come from the germline V gene. V was pared by 4 bases and J by 0 bases, with 13 bases between. CDR3 nucleotides: TGTGCCAGCAGTGGGAGGTTCGGCGGCTCCTATAATTCACCCCTCCACTTT. This sequence encodes CASSGRFGGSYNSPLHF.

V and J are TRBV15 and TRBJ2-6; TRBD1 is a possible D gene (5 bases). Germline lookup yields CDR1 LNHNV and CDR2 YYDKDF (reference sequence). V was trimmed by 5 bases and J by 0 bases, leaving 11 bases between them. This CDR3 region has 16 residues. CDR3 region: CATSRRDSSGANVLTF. The DNA of the CDR3 is TGTGCCACCAGCCGCAGGGATAGCTCTGGGGCCAACGTCCTGACTTTC.

The V call is TRBV19, the J call TRBJ2-1, with 10 bases that match TRBD1. Germline CDR1 and CDR2: LNHDA and SQIVND (reference sequence). With 5 bases clipped from V and 0 bases from J, the junction kept 7 bases outside the gene matches. The CDR3 has 17 residues. The CDR3 is CASSPRDRGISYNEQFF. In nucleotides, the CDR3 is TGTGCCAGTAGTCCCCGGGACAGGGGAATCTCCTACAATGAGCAGTTCTTC.

The chain uses TRBV7-2 and TRBJ2-7, with D tentatively TRBD2 (6 bases). V was pared by 1 base and J by 2 bases, with 12 bases between. Germline V gene lookup returns CDR1 SGHTA and CDR2 FQGNSA. The CDR3 covers 15 residues. The CDR3 loop reads CASSLGSGPTYEQYF. The CDR3 nucleotides are TGTGCCAGCAGCTTAGGTAGCGGCCCGACCTACGAGCAGTACTTC.

The gene calls are TRBV5-4 and TRBJ1-1; D gene unclear. V was clipped by 1 base and J by 1 base, with 8 bases between them. This CDR3 spans 14 amino acids. Germline-derived CDR1 and CDR2 are SGHNT and YYREEE (reference sequence). The CDR3 here is CASSLRSGNTEAFF. The CDR3 region has the DNA TGTGCCAGCAGCTTGAGGTCGGGGAACACTGAAGCTTTCTTT.

The genes are TRBV7-8 and TRBJ1-5, with TRBD1 as a possible D gene (5 bases). Germline-derived CDR1 and CDR2 are SGHVS and FQNEAQ. The CDR3 consists of 16 residues. V was clipped by 5 bases and J by 0 bases, with 14 bases between them. Here the CDR3 reads CASSPLGRGSNQPQHF. As DNA, the CDR3 is TGTGCCAGCAGCCCACTGGGGAGGGGTAGCAATCAGCCCCAGCATTTT.

The rearrangement joins TRBV5-1 to TRBJ1-2, with D possibly being TRBD1 (6 bases). The germline V gene has CDR1 SGHRS and CDR2 YFSETQ. The CDR3 has 17 amino acids. Between the trimmed V and J ends, which lost 4 bases and 3 bases, there was a span of 22 bases. CDR3 protein: CASSVGHSKGDHYGYTF. The DNA of the CDR3 is TGCGCCAGCAGCGTGGGACACTCAAAGGGGGACCACTATGGCTACACCTTC.

The chain combines TRBV5-1 with TRBJ2-5; possibly TRBD2 for D (5 bases). The germline V and J ends were trimmed by 1 base and 2 bases, with 12 bases remaining between them. The CDR3 length is 15 residues. In germline, CDR1 is SGHRS, CDR2 YFSETQ. The CDR3 nucleotides read TGCGCCAGCAGCTTGCGGGCCGGGGAACAAGAGACCCAGTACTTC. It specifies CASSLRAGEQETQYF.

As regards this clone: This sample includes further DNA sequences coding for the same CDR3. This chain links TRBV6-1 with TRBJ2-7, with 7 bases matching TRBD2. Germline V gene lookup returns CDR1 MNHNS and CDR2 SASEGT. CDR3 length: 12 residues. V shed 1 base, J shed 7 bases, and the junction held 1 base outside the gene matches. CDR3 DNA sequence: TGTGCCAGCAGTGAAGTGGGGGGGGAGCAGTACTTC. This encodes CASSEVGGEQYF.

The table lists this clone with a few counts. The CDR3 DNA reads TGCGCCAGCCAAGCCGGGACAGGTGAAACGCCCCTCCACTTT. Its translation: CASQAGTGETPLHF. The chain is built from TRBV5-1 and TRBJ1-6; 8 bases are a match to TRBD1. V was pared by 7 bases and J by 13 bases, with 13 bases of the junction left unmatched. Germline V CDR1 and CDR2: SGHRS, YFSETQ. The CDR3 contains 14 residues. Filled out from reference TRBV5-1 and TRBJ1-6, the complete variable domain reads KAGVTQTPRYLIKTRGQQVTLSCSPISGHRSVSWYQQTPGQGLQFLFEYFSETQRNKGNFPGRFSGRQFSNSRSEMNVSTLELGDSALYLCASQAGTGETPLHFGNGTRLTVT.

V gene TRBV6-5 combines with J gene TRBJ2-3, with D possibly TRBD2 on 5 matching bases. V lost 6 bases and J 6 bases, leaving 10 bases between the germline ends. CDR3 size: 12 residues. Germline V lookup: CDR1 MNHEY, CDR2 SVGAGI. In DNA, the CDR3 is TGTGCCAGCAGGAAACTAGGTGATACGCAGTATTTT. Translating it yields CASRKLGDTQYF.

This clone has only one observation. This rearrangement joins TRBV6-5 to TRBJ2-3; TRBD2 matches at 9 bases. Germline V gene sequence: CDR1 MNHEY, CDR2 SVGAGI. After removal of 7 bases from V and 6 bases from J, the junction contained 5 bases not matched to a gene. The CDR3 sequence is 13 residues long. This CDR3 reads CASTLAGTDTQYF. The CDR3 bases are TGTGCCAGCACCCTAGCGGGGACGGATACGCAGTATTTT.

V gene TRBV6-1 combines with J gene TRBJ2-1, with 8 bases lining up with TRBD2. The ends lost 3 bases at V and 2 bases at J; junction bases unmatched: 3. The germline V gene has CDR1 MNHNS and CDR2 SASEGT. The CDR3 has 15 amino acids. Here the CDR3 DNA reads TGTGCCAGCAGTGACTGGCGGGGGGCCTACAATGAGCAGTTCTTC. Protein sequence: CASSDWRGAYNEQFF.

This rearrangement joins TRBV4-1 to TRBJ1-4, with 8 bases fitting TRBD1. V was pared by 1 base and J by 4 bases, with 11 bases of the junction left unmatched. This CDR3 spans 18 amino acids. The germline CDR1 and CDR2 sequences are MGHRA and YSYEKL. The CDR3 nucleotides read TGCGCCAGCAGCCAAGCGACAGGGGAGCTTCCGGATAATGAAAAACTGTTTTTT. It is translated as CASSQATGELPDNEKLFF.

The rearrangement joins TRBV4-1 to TRBJ1-6, with 8 bases lining up with TRBD1. CDR3 size: 14 residues. CDR1 and CDR2 from the germline V gene are MGHRA and YSYEKL. V gave up 4 bases and J gave up 6 bases; unmatched junction bases: 2. CDR3: CASSRQGLNSPLHF. Written as DNA, the CDR3 is TGCGCCAGCAGCCGACAGGGGCTTAATTCACCCCTCCACTTT.

V and J are TRBV7-9 and TRBJ1-5; the D is unclear. With 3 bases removed from V and 6 bases from J, the gap between germline ends came to 12 bases. CDR3 length: 14 residues. CDR1 is SEHNR and CDR2 is FQNEAQ in the germline V gene (reference sequence). CDR3 sequence reads: CASSFSESGQPQHF. CDR3 sequence (DNA): TGTGCCAGCAGCTTCAGCGAATCTGGTCAGCCCCAGCATTTT.

This chain connects TRBV9 to TRBJ1-2; 8 bases are shared with TRBD1. The CDR3 sequence is 13 residues long. The germline CDR1 and CDR2 sequences are SGDLS and YYNGEE. V was clipped by 2 bases and J by 10 bases; unmatched bases: 7. The CDR3: CASSVGTGKVYTF. The CDR3 coding sequence is TGTGCCAGCAGCGTTGGGACAGGCAAGGTCTACACCTTC.